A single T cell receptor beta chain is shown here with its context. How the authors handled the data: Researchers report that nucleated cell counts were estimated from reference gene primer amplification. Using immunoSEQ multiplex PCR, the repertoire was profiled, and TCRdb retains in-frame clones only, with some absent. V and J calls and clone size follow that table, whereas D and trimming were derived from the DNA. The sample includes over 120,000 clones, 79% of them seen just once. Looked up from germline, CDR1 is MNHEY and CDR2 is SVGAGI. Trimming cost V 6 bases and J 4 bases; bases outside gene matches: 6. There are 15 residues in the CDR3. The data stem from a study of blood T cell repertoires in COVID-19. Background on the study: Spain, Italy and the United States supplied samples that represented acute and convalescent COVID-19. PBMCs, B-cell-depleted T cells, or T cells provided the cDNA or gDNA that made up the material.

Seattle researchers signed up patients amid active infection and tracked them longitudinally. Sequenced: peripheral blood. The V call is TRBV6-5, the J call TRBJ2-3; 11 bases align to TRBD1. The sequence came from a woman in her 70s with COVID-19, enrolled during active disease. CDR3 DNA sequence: TGTGCCAGCAGCCTGGACAGGGGGCAGGCAGATACGCAGTATTTT. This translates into CASSLDRGQADTQYF.